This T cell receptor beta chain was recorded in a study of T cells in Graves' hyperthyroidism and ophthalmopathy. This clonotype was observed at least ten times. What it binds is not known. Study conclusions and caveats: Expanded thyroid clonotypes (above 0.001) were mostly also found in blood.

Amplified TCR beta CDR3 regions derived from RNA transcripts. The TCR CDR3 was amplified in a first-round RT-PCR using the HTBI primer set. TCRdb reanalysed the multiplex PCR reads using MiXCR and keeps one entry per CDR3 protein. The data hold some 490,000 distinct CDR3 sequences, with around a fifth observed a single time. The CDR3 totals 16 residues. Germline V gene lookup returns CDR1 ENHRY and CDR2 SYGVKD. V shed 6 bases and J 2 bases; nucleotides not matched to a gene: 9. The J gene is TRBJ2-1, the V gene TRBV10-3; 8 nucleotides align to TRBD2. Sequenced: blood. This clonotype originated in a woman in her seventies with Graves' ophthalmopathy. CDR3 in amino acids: CAISGQSGSPYNEQFF. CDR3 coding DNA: TGTGCCATCAGCGGCCAGAGCGGGAGCCCCTACAATGAGCAGTTCTTC.